The entry that follows covers one T cell receptor (beta chain) sequence. The sample holds a few counts of this clonotype. Which antigen it targets is not known. No quality values exist for individual bases; no much larger clone is one base distant. Sequencing was performed on an Illumina HiSeq 2000. Multiplex PCR amplification was used to build the TCR beta chain libraries. High-throughput sequencing was used to analyze the amplified TCR beta chain products. Through fastp at Q25 and MiXCR, TCRdb rebuilt clones from the public reads, retaining in-frame beta chains. For every CDR3 protein sequence, its rows merge into one entry that carries the most common genes and DNA. The sample has under 35,000 distinct CDR3 sequences on record, 60% to 80% of them singletons. Of the sample, 18% is held by the ten largest clones. V was cut back by 3 bases and J by 0 bases, leaving a gap of 13 bases between them. The germline V gene sets CDR1 to SGHRS and CDR2 to YFSETQ. There are 15 amino acids in the CDR3, from cysteine to phenylalanine inclusive. Kept here is only the CDR3 DNA, which spans 45 bases and is read in frame from base 1.

This record belongs to a study of breast tumors, draining lymph nodes, adjacent tissues listed by TCRdb under 2016. Looking at the study overall: TCR beta repertoires were compared across tumor, adjacent nontumor tissue and axillary lymph nodes obtained from breast cancer patients. The study was designed to assess the relationships and possible T-cell exchange between tumor, surrounding tissue and draining lymph node repertoires in human breast cancer.

Findings and caveats that apply to the study as a whole: T-cell repertoire diversity in tumors was found to be lower than in lymph nodes but higher than in nontumor tissue, and preferential V and J gene usage was observed. The data were considered consistent with the idea that most tumor T cells come from the lymph node and then expand in tumor tissue. The conclusion that tumor T cells originate in lymph nodes was framed as consistent with a hypothesis rather than directly demonstrated. In luminal-like breast cancer, tumor and nontumor tissue repertoires resembled each other significantly more than in basal-like breast cancer.

Sequencing was done on a sample of breast tumor tissue. The sequence came from a female donor with breast cancer. Some clones in this sample may be carry-over from other donors' samples. The chain is encoded by TRBV5-1 joined to TRBJ2-7; the D gene is perhaps TRBD1 or TRBD2, as each covers 5 bases. The CDR3: CASSSWGTSSYEQYF. At the DNA level, the sequence is TGCGCCAGCAGCTCTTGGGGGACGAGCTCCTACGAGCAGTACTTC.